The present TCR beta chain was sequenced within a study of primary melanoma T cells and metastatic recurrence. Libraries were prepared by immunoSEQ multiplex PCR; TCRdb keeps only in-frame clonotypes and omits some of them. The repertoire includes about 1,500 clones, approximately 90% of them detected once, and over 9.5% sits in the top ten. Sequencing used melanoma tumor tissue. The TCR sequence derives from a human donor with melanoma.

CDR3 sequence: CASSYSGSGSTDTQYF. CDR3 DNA sequence: TGCGCCAGCAGCTACTCCGGTAGCGGGAGCACAGATACGCAGTATTTT. This chain connects TRBV5-1 to TRBJ2-3; TRBD2 matches at 7 bases. The CDR3 spans 16 residues. Germline V CDR1 and CDR2: SGHRS, YFSETQ. With 3 bases clipped from V and 0 bases from J, the junction kept 7 bases outside the gene matches.